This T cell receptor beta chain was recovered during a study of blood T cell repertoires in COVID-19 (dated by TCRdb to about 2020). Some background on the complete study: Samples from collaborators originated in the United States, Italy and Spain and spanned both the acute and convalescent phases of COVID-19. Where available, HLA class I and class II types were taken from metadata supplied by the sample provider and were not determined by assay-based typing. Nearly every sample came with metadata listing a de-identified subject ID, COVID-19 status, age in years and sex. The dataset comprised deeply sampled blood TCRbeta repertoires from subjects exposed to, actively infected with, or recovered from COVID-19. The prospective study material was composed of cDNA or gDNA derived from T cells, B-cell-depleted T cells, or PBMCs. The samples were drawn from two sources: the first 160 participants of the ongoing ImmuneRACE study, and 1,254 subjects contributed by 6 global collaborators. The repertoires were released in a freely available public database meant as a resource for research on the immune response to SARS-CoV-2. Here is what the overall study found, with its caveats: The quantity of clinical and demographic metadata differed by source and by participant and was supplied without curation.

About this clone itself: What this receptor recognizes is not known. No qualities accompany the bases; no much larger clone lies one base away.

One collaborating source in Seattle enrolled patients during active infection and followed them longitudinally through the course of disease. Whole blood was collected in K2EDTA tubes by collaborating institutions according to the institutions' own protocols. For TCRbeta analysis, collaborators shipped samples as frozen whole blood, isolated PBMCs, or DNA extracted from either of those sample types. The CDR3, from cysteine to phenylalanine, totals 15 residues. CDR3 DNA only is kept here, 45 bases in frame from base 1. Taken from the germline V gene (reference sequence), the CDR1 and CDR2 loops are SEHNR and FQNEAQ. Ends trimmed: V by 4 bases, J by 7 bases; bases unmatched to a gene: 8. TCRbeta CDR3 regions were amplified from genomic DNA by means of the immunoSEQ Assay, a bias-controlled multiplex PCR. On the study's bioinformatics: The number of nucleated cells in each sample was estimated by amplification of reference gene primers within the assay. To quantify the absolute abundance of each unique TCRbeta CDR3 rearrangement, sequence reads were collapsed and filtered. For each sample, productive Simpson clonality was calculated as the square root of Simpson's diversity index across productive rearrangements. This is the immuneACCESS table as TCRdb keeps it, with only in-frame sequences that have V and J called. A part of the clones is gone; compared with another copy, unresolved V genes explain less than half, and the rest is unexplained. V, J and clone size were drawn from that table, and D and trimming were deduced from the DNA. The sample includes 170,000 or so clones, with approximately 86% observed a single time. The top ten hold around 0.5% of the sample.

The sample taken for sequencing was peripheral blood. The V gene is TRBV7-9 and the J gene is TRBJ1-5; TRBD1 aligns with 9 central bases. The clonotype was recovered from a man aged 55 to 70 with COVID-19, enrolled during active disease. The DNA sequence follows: TGTGCCAGCAGCTCCTCCGACAGGGGGGGCCAGCCCCAGCATTTT. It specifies CASSSSDRGGQPQHF.